A selection of T cell receptor beta chains follows, all from one sample in a study of regulatory T cells in long-lasting Graves disease. In TCRdb, the multiplex PCR reads were re-called with MiXCR into one record per CDR3 protein. The sample carries around 300,000 distinct CDR3 sequences, approximately 20% recorded once. The sequences come from peripheral blood mononuclear cells (PBMCs), collected when the disease was refractory, from a patient treated with antithyroid drugs. Receptors originate from a female donor with Graves disease. Each CDR3 is given with its conserved first and last residue. D genes are given only for firm matches. Clone size is not always given. Where it is, it says once, few, many or a class for expanded clones.

clone size,V gene,J gene,D gene,CDR3 DNA,CDR3 protein
many,TRBV6-1,TRBJ1-6,TRBD1,TGTGCCAGCGGACAGGGGGACTCACCCCTCCACTTT,CASGQGDSPLHF
many,TRBV28,TRBJ1-1,-,TGTGCCAGCGTCCGGGGCTGGAACACTGAAGCTTTCTTT,CASVRGWNTEAFF
few,TRBV28,TRBJ1-1,-,TGTGCCAGCAGTCCCCCGGGCATGAACACTGAAGCTTTCTTT,CASSPPGMNTEAFF
many,TRBV3-1,TRBJ1-5,-,TGTGCCAGCAGCCAAGGGGGGTTATATAATCAGCCCCAGCATTTT,CASSQGGLYNQPQHF
-,TRBV7-8,TRBJ1-2,TRBD1,TGTGCCAGCAGCACGGGACAGGGGAACTATGGCTACACCTTC,CASSTGQGNYGYTF
-,TRBV6-1,TRBJ2-6,TRBD1,TGTGCCAGCACTGGACAGGGGGCGCTGGGATCTGGGGCCAACGTCCTGACTTTC,CASTGQGALGSGANVLTF
few,TRBV25-1,TRBJ2-5,TRBD1,TGTGCCAGCAGGAGGACAGGGGACGAGACCCAGTACTTC,CASRRTGDETQYF
few,TRBV29-1,TRBJ2-7,-,TGCAGCGTGTCGATCTCCTACGAGCAGTACTTC,CSVSISYEQYF
-,TRBV19,TRBJ2-5,TRBD1,TGTGCCAGTAACGAGGGGGCGTGGTCGGAGACCCAGTACTTC,CASNEGAWSETQYF
-,TRBV6-1,TRBJ1-5,-,TGTGCCAGCAGTGACGTGGGATACCAGCCCCAGCATTTT,CASSDVGYQPQHF
few,TRBV5-4,TRBJ1-1,TRBD1,TGTGCCAGCAGCTGGGACAGGGAATGGAGAACTGAAGCTTTCTTT,CASSWDREWRTEAFF
many,TRBV27,TRBJ1-5,TRBD1,TGTGCCAGCAGAACAGGGGGCAAGTATAGCAATCAGCCCCAGCATTTT,CASRTGGKYSNQPQHF
-,TRBV2,TRBJ2-1,-,TGTGCCAGCAGTGGGGGGGATGGGCAGTTCTTC,CASSGGDGQFF
-,TRBV27,TRBJ2-1,TRBD2,TGTGCCAGCAGGGACGGACTAGAGGGCTACAATGAGCAGTTCTTC,CASRDGLEGYNEQFF
few,TRBV7-9,TRBJ1-1,-,TGTGCCAGCTCAGGGTGGAGGACTGAAGCTTTCTTT,CASSGWRTEAFF
many,TRBV2,TRBJ2-5,-,TGTGCCAGCAGTGAAGCGTCCGAGGACGCCTTC,CASSEASEDAF
many,TRBV7-2,TRBJ2-7,-,TGTGCCAGCACCCCCCCCCCGGTGAATCGCGCCTACGAGCAGTACTTC,CASTPPPVNRAYEQYF
-,TRBV12-3/TRBV12-4,TRBJ2-7,-,TGTGCCAGCAGTTTGAGTCTGGGAACCTACGGGCAGTACTTC,CASSLSLGTYGQYF
-,TRBV7-2,TRBJ2-1,TRBD2,TGTGCCAGCAGCCCCCGCCCACGGGAGGGATACAATGAGCAGTTCTTC,CASSPRPREGYNEQFF
-,TRBV5-1,TRBJ2-7,TRBD2,TGCGCCAGCAGCACTCTAGCGGGGTCCTACGAGCAGTACTTC,CASSTLAGSYEQYF
many,TRBV28,TRBJ2-4,TRBD1,TGTGCCAGCAGTCGACAGGGGTCGAAAAACATTCAGTACTTC,CASSRQGSKNIQYF
many,TRBV3-1,TRBJ1-2,-,TGTGCCAGCAGCCGGTCGACAGATAACTATGGCTACACCTTC,CASSRSTDNYGYTF
few,TRBV4-2,TRBJ2-7,-,TGTGCCAGCAGCCAAGTAGGGGTCTACGACGAGCAGTACTTC,CASSQVGVYDEQYF
many,TRBV6-1,TRBJ2-5,-,TGTGCCAGCACCCAGGGGGAGACCCAGTACTTC,CASTQGETQYF
many,TRBV11-2,TRBJ2-4,-,TGTGCCAGCAGCTTAGCCCAGGGGGGAAACATTCAGTACTTC,CASSLAQGGNIQYF
many,TRBV28,TRBJ1-2,-,TGTGCCAGCAGTTTTCCGCAGCCTACCTATGGCTACACCTTC,CASSFPQPTYGYTF
-,TRBV4-1,TRBJ2-7,TRBD2,TGCGCCAGCAGCCAAGATTCGGGTGAAGCGGGAGGTCGGTACGAGCAGTACTTC,CASSQDSGEAGGRYEQYF